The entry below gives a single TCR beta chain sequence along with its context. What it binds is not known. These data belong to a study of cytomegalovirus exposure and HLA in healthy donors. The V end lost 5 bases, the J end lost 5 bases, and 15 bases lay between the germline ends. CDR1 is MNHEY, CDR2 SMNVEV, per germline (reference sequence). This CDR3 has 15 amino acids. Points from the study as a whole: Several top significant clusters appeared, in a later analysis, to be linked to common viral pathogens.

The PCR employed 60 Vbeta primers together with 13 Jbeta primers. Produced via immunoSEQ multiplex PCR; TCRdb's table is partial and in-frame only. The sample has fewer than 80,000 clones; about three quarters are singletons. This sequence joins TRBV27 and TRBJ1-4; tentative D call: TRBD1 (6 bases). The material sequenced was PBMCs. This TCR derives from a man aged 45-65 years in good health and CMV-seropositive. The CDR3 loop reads CASSARGGRNEKLFF. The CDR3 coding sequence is TGTGCCAGCAGTGCCCGCGGGGGCCGAAATGAAAAACTGTTTTTT.